Included here is one T cell receptor (beta chain) sequence, with context. Its antigen is still unknown. PCR amplification relied on 60 Vbeta primers (plus 13 Jbeta primers). Sequencing used immunoSEQ multiplex PCR; TCRdb keeps in-frame clones, though not all of them. This sample has fewer than 200,000 clones, with about two thirds found just once. These data come from a study of cytomegalovirus exposure and HLA in healthy donors. Study outcomes and limitations: Reported results showed that the classifier diagnosed cytomegalovirus status with high specificity and sensitivity.

The TCR comes from a woman aged 25 to 39 in good health and CMV-seronegative. Sequencing was done on a sample of PBMCs.

The CDR3 spells CASSLVDSYEQYF. For the CDR3, the DNA is TGTGCCAGCAGCTTAGTAGACAGCTACGAGCAGTACTTC. V is TRBV11-3 and J is TRBJ2-7, with D possibly TRBD1 on 5 matching bases. The CDR3 spans 13 residues. V lost 1 base, J lost 3 bases, and 7 bases lay in between. CDR1 is SGHNT and CDR2 is YENEEA in the germline V gene. The entire variable domain, with the rest obtained from reference TRBV11-3 and TRBJ2-7, is as follows: EAGVVQSPRYKIIEKKQPVAFWCNPISGHNTLYWYLQNLGQGPELLIRYENEEAVDDSQLPKDRFSAERLKGVDSTLKIQPAELGDSAVYLCASSLVDSYEQYFGPGTRLTVT.